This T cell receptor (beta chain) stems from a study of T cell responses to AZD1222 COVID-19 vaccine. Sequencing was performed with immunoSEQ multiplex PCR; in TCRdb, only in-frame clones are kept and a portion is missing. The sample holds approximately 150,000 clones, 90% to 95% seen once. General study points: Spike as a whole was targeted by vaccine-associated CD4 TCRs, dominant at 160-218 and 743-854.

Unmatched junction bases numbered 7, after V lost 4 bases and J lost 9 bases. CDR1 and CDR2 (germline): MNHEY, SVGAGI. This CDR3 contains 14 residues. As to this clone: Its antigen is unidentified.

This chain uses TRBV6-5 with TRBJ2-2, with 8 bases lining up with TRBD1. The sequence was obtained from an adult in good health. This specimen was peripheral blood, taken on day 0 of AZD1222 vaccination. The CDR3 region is CASSLRQGTRELFF. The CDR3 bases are TGTGCCAGCAGTTTAAGACAGGGGACCAGGGAGCTGTTTTTT.